These 22 T cell receptor beta chains share one sample of origin, sequenced in a study of blood T cell repertoires in COVID-19. TCRdb keeps only in-frame clones here, not all; method: immunoSEQ multiplex PCR. The sample holds some 200,000 clones, 84% seen once. Sequenced sample: peripheral blood. The receptors were gathered from a woman of 80 years or more with active or convalescent COVID-19.

V and J are TRBV7-7 and TRBJ2-2; 7 bases map to TRBD1. V gave up 5 bases and J gave up 0 bases; unmatched junction bases: 3. This CDR3 is 15 amino acids long. Germline V gives CDR1 SSHAT, CDR2 FNYEAQ (reference sequence). The CDR3 sequence: CASSAGTANTGELFF. The CDR3 region has the DNA TGTGCCAGCAGCGCAGGGACAGCGAACACCGGGGAGCTGTTTTTT.

This clone was observed a single time. This sequence joins TRBV9 and TRBJ2-2; D may be TRBD1 (5 bases). Germline CDR1 reads SGDLS; CDR2 reads YYNGEE. The CDR3 is made up of 15 amino acids. Trimming removed 4 bases at V and 2 bases at J, with 12 bases between. CDR3 sequence: CASSPRQINTGELFF. The CDR3 DNA reads TGTGCCAGCAGCCCCCGACAGATAAACACCGGGGAGCTGTTTTTT.

The chain has TRBV7-8 and TRBJ1-1; D remains ambiguous. CDR1 and CDR2 (germline): SGHVS, FQNEAQ. This CDR3 spans 13 amino acids. V was cut by 5 bases and J by 1 base, with 8 bases left in between. CDR3: CASSTYPNTEAFF. CDR3 bases: TGTGCCAGCAGCACCTATCCGAACACTGAAGCTTTCTTT.

The V and J genes are TRBV6-5 and TRBJ1-1; D remains ambiguous. Germline V gene lookup returns CDR1 MNHEY and CDR2 SVGAGI. Trimming removed 6 bases from V and 0 bases from J, with 11 bases in between. The length of the CDR3 is 14 residues. The CDR3 reads CASSLRVMNTEAFF. In DNA form, the CDR3 reads TGTGCCAGCAGCCTGAGGGTCATGAACACTGAAGCTTTCTTT.

J is TRBJ1-4 and V is TRBV5-1, with 8 bases aligning to TRBD1. Germline V gene data show CDR1 as SGHRS and CDR2 as YFSETQ. V dropped 4 bases and J dropped 8; count of bases not matched to a gene: 4. The CDR3 is 13 amino acids. CDR3 bases: TGCGCCAGCAGCCCAGGGGGCGGAGAAAAACTGTTTTTT. Translation gives CASSPGGGEKLFF.

The chain has TRBV25-1 and TRBJ2-7, with a tentative D call TRBD2 (5 bases). Deletions cut 6 bases from V and 4 bases from J, with 7 bases between. The CDR3 extends over 11 amino acids. In germline, CDR1 is MGHDK, CDR2 SYGVNS. The CDR3 loop reads CASRGRYEQYF. The CDR3, as DNA: TGTGCCAGCAGGGGGAGATACGAGCAGTACTTC.

The V call is TRBV9, the J call TRBJ2-4, with D possibly TRBD2 on 7 matching bases. Per germline, CDR1 SGDLS and CDR2 YYNGEE. V was clipped by 1 base and J by 1 base, with 12 bases between them. This CDR3 has 16 residues. In DNA, the CDR3 is TGTGCCAGCAGCGTAAGTGGGGGGGCGGCCAAAAACATTCAGTACTTC. This codes for CASSVSGGAAKNIQYF.

This clone was detected once. The V call is TRBV29-1, the J call TRBJ2-7, with 7 bases matching TRBD1. Germline-derived CDR1 and CDR2 are SQVTM and ANQGSEA. This CDR3 contains 14 residues. Losses at the gene ends were 4 bases for V and 0 bases for J; bases not matched to a gene: 6. Here the CDR3 reads CSVVGQAGSYEQYF. As DNA, the CDR3 is TGCAGCGTTGTTGGACAGGCAGGCTCCTACGAGCAGTACTTC.

This sequence joins TRBV18 and TRBJ1-4; TRBD1 matches at 9 bases. This CDR3 is built from 18 residues. V was clipped by 0 bases and J by 0 bases; unmatched bases: 5. In germline, CDR1 is KGHSH, CDR2 LQKENI. The CDR3 region is CASSPPGQGATTNEKLFF. DNA for the CDR3: TGTGCCAGCTCACCACCGGGACAGGGTGCAACAACTAATGAAAAACTGTTTTTT. Full variable domain (outside the CDR3, taken from reference TRBV18 and TRBJ1-4): NAGVMQNPRHLVRRRGQEARLRCSPMKGHSHVYWYRQLPEEGLKFMVYLQKENIIDESGMPKERFSAEFPKEGPSILRIQQVVRGDSAAYFCASSPPGQGATTNEKLFFGSGTQLSVL.

This clone was found a few times. This chain uses TRBV30 with TRBJ1-6, with no clear D. This CDR3 contains 13 residues. V gave up 1 base and J gave up 6 bases, with 7 bases separating them. Germline V gene sequence: CDR1 GTSNPN, CDR2 SVGIG (reference sequence). The CDR3 is CAWSGQSNSPLHF. In DNA, the CDR3 is TGTGCCTGGAGTGGCCAGTCTAATTCACCCCTCCACTTT.

This clone was counted a few times. J is TRBJ2-1 and V is TRBV7-2; D perhaps matches TRBD1 (5 bases). The CDR3 loop spans 15 amino acids. Trimming removed 1 base from V and 0 bases from J, with 7 bases in between. Looked up from germline, CDR1 is SGHTA and CDR2 is FQGNSA. The CDR3 DNA follows: TGTGCCAGCAGCTTAGACAGGAGCTCCTACAATGAGCAGTTCTTC. Translation gives CASSLDRSSYNEQFF.

The rearrangement links TRBV9 to TRBJ2-1; TRBD2 matches at 13 bases. Germline values: CDR1 SGDLS, CDR2 YYNGEE. This CDR3 region has 17 residues. The trim removed 2 bases at V and 9 bases at J, leaving 11 bases unmatched. CDR3 bases: TGTGCCAGCAGCGTCTCGTCCGGGACTAGCGGGGCTGGTGAGCAGTTCTTC. Its translation is CASSVSSGTSGAGEQFF.

The CDR3 is CASGLVQLRPLAAFF. The CDR3 coding sequence is TGTGCTAGTGGTTTGGTACAGCTTAGGCCTCTAGCGGCTTTCTTT. V and J are TRBV12-5 and TRBJ1-1; D is ambiguous. The CDR3 has 15 amino acids. Per the germline V gene, CDR1 is LGHNT and CDR2 is FRNRAP. V was trimmed by 0 bases and J by 11 bases, leaving 19 bases between them.

The V call is TRBV4-3, the J call TRBJ2-3; TRBD2 matches at 11 bases. Trimming took 2 bases from V and 3 from J; bases not matched to a gene: 4. This CDR3 contains 16 residues. Germline assignment: CDR1 LGHNA and CDR2 YSLEER. The CDR3 is CASSQIAGGPTDTQYF. CDR3 sequence (DNA): TGCGCCAGCAGCCAAATAGCGGGAGGGCCTACAGATACGCAGTATTTT.

The chain combines TRBV18 with TRBJ2-1, with 11 nucleotides matching TRBD2. This CDR3 has 17 residues. V shed 3 bases, J shed 1 base, and the junction held 5 bases outside the gene matches. The germline CDR1 and CDR2 sequences are KGHSH and LQKENI. The CDR3 loop is CASSPPTSGRSYNEQFF. The CDR3 nucleotides read TGTGCCAGCTCACCCCCAACTAGCGGGAGATCCTACAATGAGCAGTTCTTC.

The chain joins TRBV6-5 to TRBJ2-7; unclear D gene. This CDR3 comprises 13 residues. With 8 bases removed from V and 2 bases from J, the gap between germline ends came to 13 bases. The germline V gene has CDR1 MNHEY and CDR2 SVGAGI. CDR3 sequence (DNA): TGTGCCAGCTCGAGGAGCAGAACCTACGAGCAGTACTTC. It specifies CASSRSRTYEQYF.

The chain employs TRBV7-3 and TRBJ2-5; D is perhaps TRBD2 (5 bases). Germline lookup yields CDR1 SGHTA and CDR2 FQGTGA. Trimming took 0 bases from V and 1 from J, leaving 9 bases between them. The CDR3 contains 15 residues. The CDR3 coding sequence is TGTGCCAGCAGCTTAACGGGCGGAGGCCAAGAGACCCAGTACTTC. Protein product: CASSLTGGGQETQYF.

The chain recombines TRBV5-4 with TRBJ1-2, with 8 bases matching TRBD1. V lost 4 bases to trimming and J lost 4 bases; unmatched junction nucleotides: 6. The CDR3 runs to 14 residues. Looked up from germline, CDR1 is SGHNT and CDR2 is YYREEE (reference sequence). This CDR3 reads CASSLQGVSYGYTF. CDR3 DNA: TGTGCCAGCAGCCTACAGGGGGTAAGCTATGGCTACACCTTC.

The genes are TRBV24-1 and TRBJ2-1; 9 nucleotides align to TRBD2. Trimming removed 3 bases from V and 2 bases from J; junction bases left unmatched: 10. Germline CDR1 is KGHDR and CDR2 is SFDVKD. The CDR3 totals 18 residues. The CDR3 DNA reads TGTGCCACCAGTGATCTAGGGAGACTAGCGGTTCCCTACAATGAGCAGTTCTTC. Encoded protein: CATSDLGRLAVPYNEQFF.

This clone has more than one count but fewer than ten. The rearrangement joins TRBV7-2 to TRBJ1-5; D unresolved. CDR1 is SGHTA, CDR2 FQGNSA, per germline. The V and J ends lost 3 bases and 1 base respectively, with 4 bases between them. The CDR3 extends over 13 amino acids. CDR3 sequence: CASSFKSNQPQHF. CDR3 DNA sequence: TGTGCCAGCAGCTTCAAAAGCAATCAGCCCCAGCATTTT.

CDR3 sequence (DNA): TGTGCCAGCAGCCAAGCGCAAGCGCGTCAGTACGAGCAGTACTTC. Translated: CASSQAQARQYEQYF. The genes are TRBV4-2 and TRBJ2-7, with D unclear. Trimming pared 1 base from V and 4 bases from J, leaving 14 bases between. CDR1 and CDR2 (germline): LGHNA, YNFKEQ. The CDR3 is 15 amino acids.

This clone was counted only a few times. This sequence joins TRBV7-2 and TRBJ1-2; D is uncertain. This CDR3 is built from 13 residues. Germline V CDR1 and CDR2: SGHTA, FQGNSA. Deletions cut 8 bases from V and 0 bases from J, with 10 bases between. CDR3 nucleotide sequence: TGTGCCAGCTCTCGCGAAGCTAACTATGGCTACACCTTC. Amino acids: CASSREANYGYTF.